Listed here is a single T cell receptor (beta chain). The antigen is undetermined. RNA extraction was followed by reverse transcription into cDNA, which acted as the sequencing template. Here immunoSEQ multiplex PCR was the method, and the copy in TCRdb shows in-frame clones only, minus some. The repertoire holds around 190,000 clones, 60% seen once, with over 1% in the top ten. This specimen belongs to a study of CD8+ T cells in alopecia areata. As for the study in general: A 6-month off-drug phase came after tofacitinib, which had lasted 6 to 18 months.

Treatment described: oral pan-JAK inhibitor, 5-10 mg twice daily. Lesional scalp tissue (obtained by punch biopsy) and peripheral blood were collected from alopecia areata patients. Study findings and constraints: TCR sharing was clearer in mice than between patients, perhaps partly owing to patient HLA diversity. In scalp and blood during tofacitinib, many expanded lesional clones persisted.

The CDR3 loop spans 12 amino acids. With 7 bases removed from V and 6 bases from J, the gap between germline ends came to 15 bases. Germline CDR1 GTSNPN, CDR2 SVGIG (reference sequence). The source was CD4+ T cells sorted from blood, collected at week 24, from a patient treated with tofacitinib. The chain is built from TRBV30 and TRBJ1-1; TRBD1 is a possible D gene (5 bases). The source of this sequence is a human donor with alopecia areata. In nucleotides, the CDR3 is TGTGCCTCCATCATGTGGGGGTCTGAAGCTTTCTTT. Protein product: CASIMWGSEAFF.